This TCR beta chain was documented in a study of T cells in Graves' hyperthyroidism and ophthalmopathy. Many counts were recorded for this clonotype. Its antigen is as yet unknown. Whole-study findings and limits: Appearing also in blood were most of the thyroid clonotypes expanded above 0.001. Ophthalmopathy stood apart from stable hyperthyroidism in a 13 V-J model. Ophthalmopathy was identified by the model a median around 6.3 months ahead of onset.

Exclusion of patients followed from uncontrolled infection, other autoimmune disease, pregnancy or lactation. Amplification of TCR beta CDR3 regions was performed using RNA transcripts as template. First-round RT-PCR with HTBI primers amplified the TCR CDR3 region. Each CDR3 protein is one row after TCRdb ran MiXCR on the multiplex PCR reads. The table lists about 700,000 distinct CDR3 sequences, 40% to 55% of them singletons, with less than 9% in the top ten. Germline CDR1 and CDR2: LNHDA and SQIVND (reference sequence). The CDR3 has 12 residues. Losses at the gene ends were 4 bases for V and 8 bases for J; bases not matched to a gene: 4.

The TCR sequence derives from an adult man with Graves' disease, either hyperthyroidism or ophthalmopathy (not recorded which). The chain has TRBV19 and TRBJ1-1; 7 nucleotides line up with TRBD1. Sequenced: peripheral blood or thyroid tissue (not recorded which). The CDR3 coding sequence is TGTGCCAGTAGTAGCCGGGACAGAGAAGCTTTCTTT. It codes for CASSSRDREAFF.